These 9 T cell receptor beta chains were all obtained from the same sample, sequenced in a study of Graves' ophthalmopathy and Graves' hyperthyroidism. The TCR beta CDR3 regions underwent amplification from RNA transcripts. HTBI-primed RT-PCR formed the first round, and a multiplex PCR formed the second. Each CDR3 protein is one row after TCRdb ran MiXCR on the multiplex PCR reads. The table shows about 1.2 million distinct CDR3 sequences, with 35% to 45% occurring only once. Sequencing used peripheral blood or thyroid tissue (not recorded which). These receptor sequences come from an adult man with Graves' hyperthyroidism.

In its sample, this clonotype was seen many times. The gene calls are TRBV12-3 or TRBV12-4 and TRBJ1-1; weak D call: TRBD1 (5 bases). V dropped 7 bases and J dropped 5 bases, with 11 bases sitting between them. The CDR3 consists of 12 residues. The CDR3 DNA reads TGTGCCAGCACCCTCGGGGGAACTGAAGCTTTCTTT. As protein: CASTLGGTEAFF.

This clonotype was counted at least ten times. The gene calls are TRBV25-1 and TRBJ2-5; D perhaps matches TRBD1 (6 bases). This CDR3 region has 18 residues. Trimming removed 6 bases at V and 5 bases at J, with 28 bases between. Germline-derived CDR1 and CDR2 are MGHDK and SYGVNS. The CDR3 DNA reads TGTGCCAGCAGGAAACAGGGTAAACATTTTCCGGGGATCGAGACCCAGTACTTC. Residues: CASRKQGKHFPGIETQYF.

This clonotype was found a few times. The chain is built from TRBV12-3 or TRBV12-4 and TRBJ1-5; the D gene is possibly TRBD1 (5 bases). Trimming left V 0 bases short and J 2 bases short, with 11 bases between. This CDR3 is 16 amino acids long. In DNA, the CDR3 is TGTGCCAGCAGTTTAGCAGGGGCGCGTCGCAATCAGCCCCAGCATTTT. As protein: CASSLAGARRNQPQHF.

Many counts were recorded for this clonotype. V usage is TRBV20-1 and J usage is TRBJ2-7; no clear D. CDR3 length equals 13 residues. Trimming pared 0 bases from V and 1 base from J, leaving 7 bases between. Germline V lookup: CDR1 DFQATT, CDR2 SNEGSKA (reference sequence). In DNA, the CDR3 is TGCAGTGCTAGAGACGCGGAATCCTACGAGCAGTACTTC. Translated, it gives CSARDAESYEQYF.

This clonotype was detected ten times or more. The chain carries TRBV5-1 and TRBJ2-6; TRBD1 matches at 8 bases. This CDR3 has 16 residues. Germline V gives CDR1 SGHRS, CDR2 YFSETQ. Trimming cost V 3 bases and J 2 bases; bases outside gene matches: 4. The CDR3 DNA is TGCGCCAGCAGCTCTGGACAGGGAGCTGGGGCCAACGTCCTGACTTTC. Encoded protein: CASSSGQGAGANVLTF.

The J gene is TRBJ2-5, the V gene TRBV24-1; D unresolved. The CDR3 runs 14 residues. The germline V gene has CDR1 KGHDR and CDR2 SFDVKD. The germline V and J ends were trimmed by 0 bases and 5 bases, with 9 bases remaining between them. The CDR3 loop reads CATSDLASRETQYF. CDR3 DNA sequence: TGTGCCACCAGTGATTTGGCCTCCCGGGAGACCCAGTACTTC.

This clonotype was counted between two and nine times. J is TRBJ2-7 and V is TRBV11-2; weak D call: TRBD2 (6 bases). Germline V CDR1 and CDR2: SGHAT, FQNNGV. The CDR3 has 11 residues. V lost 7 bases to trimming and J lost 7 bases, with 11 bases between them. CDR3 DNA: TGTGCCAGCAACGGGGGTATTGAGCAGTACTTC. It codes for CASNGGIEQYF. The full variable domain, in which reference TRBV11-2 and TRBJ2-7 provide the parts outside the CDR3, is EAGVAQSPRYKIIEKRQSVAFWCNPISGHATLYWYQQILGQGPKLLIQFQNNGVVDDSQLPKDRFSAERLKGVDSTLKIQPAKLEDSAVYLCASNGGIEQYFGPGTRLTVT.

This clonotype was recorded many times. The CDR3 region is CSARDEQRYGYTF. The CDR3 DNA reads as TGCAGTGCTAGAGATGAACAGAGATATGGCTACACCTTC. The genes are TRBV20-1 and TRBJ1-2; D is unresolved. Germline V CDR1 and CDR2: DFQATT, SNEGSKA (reference sequence). The V gene lost 0 bases and the J gene lost 5 bases, with 10 bases spanning the gap. CDR3 length: 13 amino acids.

This clonotype was detected many times. The genes are TRBV20-1 and TRBJ1-2; 10 bases match TRBD1. With V trimmed by 0 bases and J by 7 bases, 11 bases remained unmatched. This CDR3 has 16 amino acids. Germline V gene sequence: CDR1 DFQATT, CDR2 SNEGSKA (reference sequence). The CDR3 DNA reads TGCAGTGCTAGAGACCTACCGGGACAGGGGACGGGTGGCTACACCTTC. The encoded protein is CSARDLPGQGTGGYTF.